One sample yielded the 10 T cell receptor beta chains listed below, sequenced in a study of cytomegalovirus exposure and HLA in healthy donors. With 60 Vbeta and 13 Jbeta primers, the PCR was carried out. The data were produced by immunoSEQ multiplex PCR, yet TCRdb's version contains in-frame clones alone and is incomplete. The sample consists of 130,000 to 150,000 clones, approximately 79% of them appearing once. Sequencing was done on a sample of PBMCs. Source of these receptors: a woman in her twenties or thirties in good health and CMV-seronegative.

DNA of the CDR3: TGCGCCAGCACTGGGTCCCTAGGAGACACTGAAGCTTTCTTT. Amino acids: CASTGSLGDTEAFF. V is TRBV10-1 and J is TRBJ1-1; the D is unclear. Germline-derived CDR1 and CDR2 are WNHNN and SYGVQD (reference sequence). The CDR3 loop spans 14 amino acids. The ends were cut back, 7 bases at V and 3 bases at J, with 15 bases in the middle.

CDR3: CASRSSPGVYNEQFF. Written as DNA, the CDR3 is TGTGCCAGCAGAAGTAGCCCAGGGGTCTACAATGAGCAGTTCTTC. This chain connects TRBV11-2 to TRBJ2-1, with D perhaps TRBD1 (6 bases). Germline V lookup: CDR1 SGHAT, CDR2 FQNNGV. V was clipped by 6 bases and J by 3 bases, with 15 bases between them. The CDR3 loop spans 15 amino acids.

This clone was recorded a few times. The chain joins TRBV10-3 to TRBJ2-7; D uncertain. With 4 bases removed from V and 5 bases from J, the gap between germline ends came to 12 bases. Germline CDR1 and CDR2: ENHRY and SYGVKD. This CDR3 contains 13 residues. The DNA for the CDR3 is TGTGCCATCAGTGTAAGGAGAGAGAACGAGCAGTACTTC. Residues: CAISVRRENEQYF.

The V call is TRBV29-1, the J call TRBJ2-7; maybe TRBD1 (6 bases). The CDR3 length is 14 residues. CDR1 is SQVTM and CDR2 is ANQGSEA in the germline V gene. The ends were cut back, 6 bases at V and 0 bases at J, with 15 bases in the middle. The CDR3 DNA is TGCAGCGTGGCCTTCGACAGGAGCTCCTACGAGCAGTACTTC. This translates into CSVAFDRSSYEQYF.

With respect to this clone: Other DNA sequences in the same sample also yield this CDR3. This sequence joins TRBV20-1 and TRBJ1-1; TRBD1 might be the D (5 bases). Germline-derived CDR1 and CDR2 are DFQATT and SNEGSKA (reference sequence). The CDR3 length is 11 residues. This CDR3 is CTLEQGRGAFF. DNA of the CDR3: TGCACCTTAGAGCAGGGCCGAGGAGCTTTCTTT.

This rearrangement joins TRBV5-6 to TRBJ2-7; D uncertain. The CDR3 has 13 amino acids. V was trimmed by 1 base and J by 6 bases, leaving 11 bases between them. In germline, CDR1 is SGHDT, CDR2 YYEEEE. The DNA of the CDR3 is TGTGCCAGCAGCTTGTCTGCGCGTTCCGAGCAGTACTTC. Protein sequence: CASSLSARSEQYF.

This clone was seen more than once but under ten times. J is TRBJ1-1 and V is TRBV30, with D possibly being TRBD1 (6 bases). The V end lost 5 bases, the J end lost 0 bases, and 10 bases lay between the germline ends. From germline, CDR1 is GTSNPN and CDR2 SVGIG (reference sequence). This CDR3 is built from 13 residues. The CDR3 here is CAWEGHLNTEAFF. The CDR3 nucleotides are TGTGCCTGGGAGGGACATTTGAACACTGAAGCTTTCTTT.

In this sample, this clone turned up a few times. V and J are TRBV5-1 and TRBJ1-2; the D gene is possibly TRBD1 (5 bases). Germline V lookup: CDR1 SGHRS, CDR2 YFSETQ. V was pared by 0 bases and J by 2 bases, with 8 bases between. This CDR3 has 14 amino acids. The CDR3, as DNA: TGCGCCAGCAGCTTGGAGGGGTCCAACTATGGCTACACCTTC. As protein: CASSLEGSNYGYTF.

The chain employs TRBV5-1 and TRBJ1-5; D unclear. The germline V and J ends were trimmed by 4 bases and 3 bases, with 14 bases remaining between them. The germline V gene has CDR1 SGHRS and CDR2 YFSETQ. This CDR3 region has 15 residues. CDR3 sequence: CASSPKPGTNQPQHF. The CDR3 region has the DNA TGCGCCAGCAGCCCCAAGCCGGGTACCAATCAGCCCCAGCATTTT.

This chain uses TRBV4-3 with TRBJ2-7, with 7 bases identical to TRBD2. The CDR3 contains 15 residues. The junction had 7 bases not matched to a gene; V was cut back by 0 bases and J by 5 bases. Per germline, CDR1 LGHNA and CDR2 YSLEER. The CDR3 loop is CASSQDPQRGDEQYF. CDR3 nucleotides: TGCGCCAGCAGCCAAGACCCGCAGCGGGGTGACGAGCAGTACTTC.